These 26 T cell receptor beta chains originate from one sample sequenced in a study of cytomegalovirus exposure and HLA in healthy donors (dated by TCRdb to 2016 to 2017). The method behind the library was the immunoSEQ multiplex PCR assay. The multiplex PCR relied on a mix of 60 forward primers for TCR Vbeta segments and 13 reverse primers for TCR Jbeta segments. TCRdb carries this immuneACCESS record with in-frame sequences only. Its versions omit some clonotypes, under half of them owing to an unresolved V gene in the studies checked, with the rest unexplained. The table for this sample lists around 150,000 clones; about 60% of them were counted only once. The ten largest clones take up roughly 6.4% of the sample. The specimen was PBMCs. The receptors were gathered from a woman aged 55-75 years in good health and CMV-seropositive.

This chain links TRBV7-2 with TRBJ2-5; 10 nucleotides match TRBD2. Looked up from germline, CDR1 is SGHTA and CDR2 is FQGNSA. V trimming: 4 bases; J trimming: 8 bases; junction bases outside the gene matches: 13. There are 16 residues in the CDR3. The CDR3 bases are TGTGCCAGCAGCTCAAAACTAGCGGGGCCCCGAGGAACCCAGTACTTC. This translates into CASSSKLAGPRGTQYF.

This rearrangement joins TRBV5-1 to TRBJ1-1; tentatively, D is TRBD1 (6 bases). V was trimmed by 0 bases and J by 4 bases, leaving 13 bases between them. Germline V gives CDR1 SGHRS, CDR2 YFSETQ. CDR3 length: 15 residues. CDR3 region: CASSLADGTTTEAFF. The CDR3 DNA sequence: TGCGCCAGCAGCTTGGCGGATGGGACAACCACTGAAGCTTTCTTT.

This clone has just one count. The same CDR3 also results from other DNA sequences found in this sample. The CDR3 reads CASSLGGGTYEQYF. In nucleotides, the CDR3 is TGCGCCAGCAGCTTGGGCGGAGGGACCTACGAGCAGTACTTC. The rearrangement links TRBV5-1 to TRBJ2-7; TRBD2 might be the D (6 bases). The V end lost 0 bases, the J end lost 2 bases, and 9 bases lay between the germline ends. Germline CDR1 and CDR2: SGHRS and YFSETQ. The CDR3 contains 14 residues.

This chain uses TRBV15 with TRBJ2-1, with 8 bases matching TRBD2. J gave up 8 bases and V 0 bases, and 9 bases lay outside the gene matches. The CDR3 length is 16 residues. The germline V gene has CDR1 LNHNV and CDR2 YYDKDF (reference sequence). CDR3 in amino acids: CATSRDGAGGKDEQFF. The CDR3 coding sequence is TGTGCCACCAGCAGAGATGGTGCGGGAGGTAAGGATGAGCAGTTCTTC.

The chain uses TRBV5-6 and TRBJ2-1; tentatively, D is TRBD2 (5 bases). Trimming left V 4 bases short and J 9 bases short, with 14 bases between. Germline V gene data show CDR1 as SGHDT and CDR2 as YYEEEE. This CDR3 region has 13 residues. The DNA for the CDR3 is TGTGCCAGCAGCACTAGGCCTAAGGTTGAGCAGTTCTTC. Residues: CASSTRPKVEQFF. Complete variable domain (other parts from reference TRBV5-6 and TRBJ2-1): DAGVTQSPTHLIKTRGQQVTLRCSPKSGHDTVSWYQQALGQGPQFIFQYYEEEERQRGNFPDRFSGHQFPNYSSELNVNALLLGDSALYLCASSTRPKVEQFFGPGTRLTVL.

The CDR3 reads CAWSGAGQETQYF. In DNA form, the CDR3 reads TGTGCCTGGAGTGGGGCAGGTCAAGAGACCCAGTACTTC. The rearrangement links TRBV30 to TRBJ2-5, with unresolved D. CDR1 and CDR2 (germline): GTSNPN, SVGIG (reference sequence). Trimming removed 1 base from V and 2 bases from J, with 8 bases in between. This CDR3 is built from 13 residues.

V usage is TRBV28 and J usage is TRBJ2-5; TRBD2 agrees at 11 bases. Unmatched junction bases numbered 8, after V lost 9 bases and J lost 2 bases. The length of the CDR3 is 15 residues. The germline gives CDR1 MDHEN, CDR2 SYDVKM. Here the CDR3 reads CASTGTSGTQETQYF. The CDR3, as DNA: TGTGCCAGTACCGGGACTAGCGGAACACAAGAGACCCAGTACTTC.

Only a few counts were recorded for this clone. The chain is built from TRBV18 and TRBJ2-3, with 12 nucleotides matching TRBD1. The length of the CDR3 is 18 residues. Germline CDR1 KGHSH, CDR2 LQKENI. The V and J ends lost 0 bases and 4 bases, in that order; junction bases with no gene match: 8. Here the CDR3 reads CASSPPQGQGALADTQYF. CDR3 in DNA: TGTGCCAGCTCACCACCCCAGGGACAGGGGGCGCTCGCAGATACGCAGTATTTT.

This chain uses TRBV28 with TRBJ2-1; D perhaps matches TRBD2 (6 bases). Trimming left V 2 bases short and J 2 bases short, with 10 bases between. The germline CDR1 and CDR2 sequences are MDHEN and SYDVKM. This CDR3 region has 15 residues. The CDR3 is CASSLGGGPYNEQFF. The CDR3 DNA sequence: TGTGCCAGCAGTTTAGGGGGAGGCCCCTACAATGAGCAGTTCTTC.

The sample holds a few counts of this clone. This chain connects TRBV7-9 to TRBJ1-1; 7 bases match TRBD1. The CDR3 loop spans 14 amino acids. With 4 bases clipped from V and 4 bases from J, the junction kept 6 bases outside the gene matches. CDR1 and CDR2 (germline): SEHNR, FQNEAQ (reference sequence). The chain's CDR3 is CASSSDRVGTEAFF. The CDR3 DNA reads as TGTGCCAGCAGCTCAGACAGGGTCGGCACTGAAGCTTTCTTT.

The chain employs TRBV7-9 and TRBJ1-4, with 11 bases that match TRBD1. The CDR3 covers 18 residues. V lost 5 bases and J lost 5; bases outside the gene matches: 13. Per germline, CDR1 SEHNR and CDR2 FQNEAQ (reference sequence). CDR3 DNA: TGTGCCAGCAGCGACATTTCAGGACAGGGGGCGCTCAATGAAAAACTGTTTTTT. Amino acid sequence: CASSDISGQGALNEKLFF.

In its sample, this clone was seen a few times. The chain links TRBV5-4 to TRBJ2-3; D might be TRBD2 (6 bases). The CDR3 length is 16 residues. Germline V gene data show CDR1 as SGHNT and CDR2 as YYREEE (reference sequence). Trimming took off 4 bases at V and 2 bases at J, with 17 bases between the two ends. CDR3 amino acids: CASSAGRGGDTDTQYF. CDR3 bases: TGTGCCAGCAGCGCTGGTAGGGGCGGGGACACAGATACGCAGTATTTT.

The rearrangement links TRBV4-1 to TRBJ1-2, with D possibly TRBD1 on 5 matching bases. The germline CDR1 and CDR2 sequences are MGHRA and YSYEKL. V lost 0 bases, J lost 4 bases, and 15 bases lay in between. The CDR3 is made up of 16 amino acids. CDR3: CASSQDQGRTLYGYTF. The DNA for the CDR3 is TGCGCCAGCAGCCAAGATCAGGGCAGAACCCTCTATGGCTACACCTTC.

This clone was recorded a few times. This chain connects TRBV4-2 to TRBJ2-1; TRBD2 matches 7 bases. Trimming removed 6 bases from V and 2 bases from J; junction bases left unmatched: 4. The CDR3 is 14 residues long. Germline CDR1 reads LGHNA; CDR2 reads YNFKEQ. The DNA of the CDR3 is TGTGCCAGCAGTGCACTAGCGACCTACAATGAGCAGTTCTTC. It yields the protein CASSALATYNEQFF.

This clone showed up just a few times. The rearrangement links TRBV9 to TRBJ2-1, with 7 nucleotides matching TRBD1. Germline CDR1 SGDLS, CDR2 YYNGEE. J gave up 8 bases and V 4 bases, and 3 bases lay outside the gene matches. This CDR3 contains 12 residues. CDR3 amino acids: CASSLDRDEQFF. The CDR3 DNA follows: TGTGCCAGCAGCCTCGACAGGGATGAGCAGTTCTTC.

The chain combines TRBV19 with TRBJ2-3, with 12 positions matching TRBD2. The CDR3 spans 16 residues. Germline CDR1 is LNHDA and CDR2 is SQIVND (reference sequence). V was clipped by 6 bases and J by 0 bases; unmatched bases: 4. CDR3 protein: CASSPSGRASTDTQYF. The CDR3 nucleotides are TGTGCCAGTAGCCCTAGCGGGAGGGCCAGCACAGATACGCAGTATTTT.

The chain uses TRBV7-2 and TRBJ2-7; TRBD2 aligns across 8 bases. J was trimmed by 0 bases and V by 4 bases; bases with no gene match: 2. Germline values: CDR1 SGHTA, CDR2 FQGNSA. The CDR3 length is 14 residues. CDR3 sequence reads: CASSSTSGSYEQYF. The CDR3 nucleotides read TGTGCCAGCAGCTCCACTAGCGGCTCCTACGAGCAGTACTTC.

V usage is TRBV7-6 and J usage is TRBJ2-1; 11 positions match TRBD2. CDR3 size: 16 residues. Trimming took 6 bases from V and 4 from J; bases not matched to a gene: 8. In germline, CDR1 is SGHVS, CDR2 FNYEAQ. The CDR3 loop reads CASSPFSGRAYNEQFF. CDR3 in DNA: TGTGCCAGCAGTCCCTTTAGCGGGAGGGCTTACAATGAGCAGTTCTTC.

The chain uses TRBV30 and TRBJ1-1; D call uncertain. This CDR3 region has 16 residues. CDR1 and CDR2 from the germline V gene are GTSNPN and SVGIG (reference sequence). V dropped 0 bases and J dropped 5 bases, with 19 bases sitting between them. CDR3 loop: CAWSVRDRQVGTEAFF. Written as DNA, the CDR3 is TGTGCCTGGAGTGTACGGGATCGTCAGGTGGGGACTGAAGCTTTCTTT.

The rearrangement uses TRBV18 and TRBJ1-4; 9 positions agree with TRBD1. This CDR3 contains 14 residues. The V gene end was trimmed by 3 bases and the J gene end by 7 bases; junction bases not matched to a gene: 3. Germline V CDR1 and CDR2: KGHSH, LQKENI. The CDR3, as DNA: TGTGCCAGCTCACCCGGGACAGGGAGTGAAAAACTGTTTTTT. It codes for CASSPGTGSEKLFF.

The chain recombines TRBV21-1 with TRBJ2-7; TRBD2 reflects the table's D call only, with no check against the DNA. TRBV21-1 is shown as a pseudogene. This CDR3 contains 18 residues. The CDR3 protein is CASSKLAREGLAGDEQYF. CDR3 in DNA: TGTGCCAGCAGCAAACTTGCCCGGGAGGGACTAGCGGGAGACGAGCAGTACTTC.

The chain recombines TRBV6-6 with TRBJ2-6; no clear D gene. Trimming took off 5 bases at V and 0 bases at J, with 8 bases between the two ends. This CDR3 has 15 residues. CDR1 is MNHNY and CDR2 is SVGAGI in the germline V gene (reference sequence). CDR3 in DNA: TGTGCCAGCAGTACCCAGGTCTCTGGGGCCAACGTCCTGACTTTC. It codes for CASSTQVSGANVLTF.

The chain employs TRBV2 and TRBJ1-1; 10 nucleotides align to TRBD1. Germline values: CDR1 SNHLY, CDR2 FYNNEI. With 6 bases clipped from V and 4 bases from J, the junction kept 5 bases outside the gene matches. This CDR3 spans 14 amino acids. The CDR3 protein is CASSRQGAGTEAFF. CDR3 coding DNA: TGTGCCAGCAGCCGACAGGGGGCTGGCACTGAAGCTTTCTTT.

This rearrangement joins TRBV7-8 to TRBJ1-2, with TRBD1 matching over 7 bases. Germline CDR1 is SGHVS and CDR2 is FQNEAQ. Germline trimming cut 3 bases from V and 7 bases from J; bases unmatched to any gene: 11. CDR3 size: 15 residues. Here the CDR3 DNA reads TGTGCCAGCAGCTTGAGGGACAGCTTAGGAGGTGGCTACACCTTC. This encodes CASSLRDSLGGGYTF. The complete variable domain, with remaining parts taken from reference TRBV7-8 and TRBJ1-2, reads GAGVSQSPRYKVAKRGQDVALRCDPISGHVSLFWYQQALGQGPEFLTYFQNEAQLDKSGLPSDRFFAERPEGSVSTLKIQRTQQEDSAVYLCASSLRDSLGGGYTFGSGTRLTVV.

This chain connects TRBV4-2 to TRBJ1-5; no clear D. V shed 0 bases and J shed 2 bases, with 11 bases lying between them. This CDR3 spans 16 amino acids. Germline CDR1 LGHNA, CDR2 YNFKEQ. The CDR3 here is CASSQDLQVGNQPQHF. For the CDR3, the DNA is TGTGCCAGCAGCCAAGATTTGCAGGTCGGCAATCAGCCCCAGCATTTT.

The chain carries TRBV9 and TRBJ2-3, with 8 bases fitting TRBD2. CDR1 and CDR2 from the germline V gene are SGDLS and YYNGEE. J lost 3 bases, V lost 4 bases, and 7 bases had no gene match. This CDR3 contains 15 residues. CDR3 nucleotide sequence: TGTGCCAGCAGCCCCCAGACTAGCGTAACAGATACGCAGTATTTT. Its translation: CASSPQTSVTDTQYF.